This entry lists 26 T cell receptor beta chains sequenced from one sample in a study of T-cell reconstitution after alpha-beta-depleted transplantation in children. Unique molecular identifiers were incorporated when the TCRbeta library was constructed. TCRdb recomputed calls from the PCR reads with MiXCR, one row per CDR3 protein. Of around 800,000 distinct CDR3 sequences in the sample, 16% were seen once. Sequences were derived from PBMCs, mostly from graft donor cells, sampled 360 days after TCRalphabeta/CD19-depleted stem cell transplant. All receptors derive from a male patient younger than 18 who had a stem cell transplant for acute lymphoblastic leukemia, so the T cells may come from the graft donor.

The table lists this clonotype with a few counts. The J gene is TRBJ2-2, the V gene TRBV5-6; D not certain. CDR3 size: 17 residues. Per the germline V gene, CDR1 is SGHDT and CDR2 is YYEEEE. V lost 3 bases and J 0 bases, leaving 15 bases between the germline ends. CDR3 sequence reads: CASSSLRYSANTGELFF. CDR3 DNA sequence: TGTGCCAGCAGCTCACTTCGGTACAGCGCGAACACCGGGGAGCTGTTTTTT.

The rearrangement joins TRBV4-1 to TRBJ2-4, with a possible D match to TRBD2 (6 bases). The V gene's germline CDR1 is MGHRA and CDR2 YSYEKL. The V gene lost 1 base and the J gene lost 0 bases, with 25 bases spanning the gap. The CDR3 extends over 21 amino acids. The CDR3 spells CASSQALTDRRGVGAKNIQYF. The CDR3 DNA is TGCGCCAGCAGCCAAGCCCTCACAGACCGGAGGGGTGTTGGAGCCAAAAACATTCAGTACTTC.

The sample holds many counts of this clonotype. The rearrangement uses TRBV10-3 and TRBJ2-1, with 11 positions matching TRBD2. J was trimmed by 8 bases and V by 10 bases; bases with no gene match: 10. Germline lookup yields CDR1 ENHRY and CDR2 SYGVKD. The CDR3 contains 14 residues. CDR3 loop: CATAYGTSGYEQFF. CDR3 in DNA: TGTGCCACCGCCTACGGGACTAGCGGCTATGAGCAGTTCTTC.

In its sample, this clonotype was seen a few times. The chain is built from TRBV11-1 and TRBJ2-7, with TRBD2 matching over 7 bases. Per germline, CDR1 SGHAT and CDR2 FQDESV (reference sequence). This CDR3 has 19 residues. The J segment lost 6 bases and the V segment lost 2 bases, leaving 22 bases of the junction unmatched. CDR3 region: CASSLKGGEERGWYGEQYF. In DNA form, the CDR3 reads TGTGCCAGCAGCTTAAAGGGAGGTGAGGAGCGGGGATGGTACGGCGAGCAGTACTTC.

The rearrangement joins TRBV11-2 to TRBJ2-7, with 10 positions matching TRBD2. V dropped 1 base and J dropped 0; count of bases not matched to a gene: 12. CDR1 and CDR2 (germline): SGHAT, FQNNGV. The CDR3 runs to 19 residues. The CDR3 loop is CASSLVRLAGPGSSYEQYF. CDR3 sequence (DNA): TGTGCCAGCAGCTTAGTACGACTAGCGGGCCCCGGGAGCTCCTACGAGCAGTACTTC.

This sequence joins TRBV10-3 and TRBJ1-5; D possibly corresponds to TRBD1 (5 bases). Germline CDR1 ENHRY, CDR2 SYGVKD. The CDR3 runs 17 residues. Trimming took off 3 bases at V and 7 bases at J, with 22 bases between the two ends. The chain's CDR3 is CAISDRGSGGWIQPQHF. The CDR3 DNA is TGTGCCATCAGTGATCGGGGCTCGGGCGGGTGGATACAGCCCCAGCATTTT.

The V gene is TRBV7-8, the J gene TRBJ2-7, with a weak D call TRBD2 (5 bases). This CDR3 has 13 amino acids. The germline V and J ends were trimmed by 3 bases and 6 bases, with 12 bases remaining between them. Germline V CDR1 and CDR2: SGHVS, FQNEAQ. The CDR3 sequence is CASSLYPSLEQYF. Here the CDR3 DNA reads TGTGCCAGCAGCTTGTATCCTAGCCTCGAGCAGTACTTC.

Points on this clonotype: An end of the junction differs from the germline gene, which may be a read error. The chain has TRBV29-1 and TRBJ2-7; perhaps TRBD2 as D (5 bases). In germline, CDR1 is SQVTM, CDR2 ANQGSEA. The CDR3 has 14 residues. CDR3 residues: CSVVRPGRSSEQYF. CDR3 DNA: TGCAGCGTTGTTCGGCCTGGGAGATCCTCCGAGCAGTACTTC.

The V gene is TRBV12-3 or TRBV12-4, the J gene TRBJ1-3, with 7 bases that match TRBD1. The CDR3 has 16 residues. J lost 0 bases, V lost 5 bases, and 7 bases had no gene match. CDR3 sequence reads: CASSPDRLNSGNTIYF. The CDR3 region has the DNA TGTGCCAGCAGTCCGGACAGGCTGAACTCTGGAAACACCATATATTTT.

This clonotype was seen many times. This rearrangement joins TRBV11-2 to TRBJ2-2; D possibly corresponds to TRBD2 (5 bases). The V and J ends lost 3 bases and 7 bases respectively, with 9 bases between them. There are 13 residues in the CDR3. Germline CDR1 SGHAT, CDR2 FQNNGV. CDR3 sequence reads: CASSFGLRGELFF. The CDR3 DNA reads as TGTGCCAGCAGCTTTGGACTGCGCGGGGAGCTGTTTTTT.

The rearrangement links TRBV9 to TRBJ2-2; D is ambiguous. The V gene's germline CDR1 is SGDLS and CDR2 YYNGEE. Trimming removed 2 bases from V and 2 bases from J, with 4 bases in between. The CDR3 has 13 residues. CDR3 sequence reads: CASSVPNTGELFF. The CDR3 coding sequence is TGTGCCAGCAGCGTCCCCAACACCGGGGAGCTGTTTTTT. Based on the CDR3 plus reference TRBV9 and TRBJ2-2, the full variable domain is DSGVTQTPKHLITATGQRVTLRCSPRSGDLSVYWYQQSLDQGLQFLIQYYNGEERAKGNILERFSAQQFPDLHSELNLSSLELGDSALYFCASSVPNTGELFFGEGSRLTVL.

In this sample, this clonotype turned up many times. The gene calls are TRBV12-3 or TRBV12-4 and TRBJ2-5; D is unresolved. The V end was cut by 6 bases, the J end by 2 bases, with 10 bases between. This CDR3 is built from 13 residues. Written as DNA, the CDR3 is TGTGCCAGCAGACGGACGGTTCAAGAGACCCAGTACTTC. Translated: CASRRTVQETQYF.

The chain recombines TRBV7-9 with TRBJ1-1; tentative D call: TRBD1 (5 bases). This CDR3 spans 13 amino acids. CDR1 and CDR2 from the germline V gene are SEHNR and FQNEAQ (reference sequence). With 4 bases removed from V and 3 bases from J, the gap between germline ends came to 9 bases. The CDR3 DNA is TGTGCCAGCAGCTCCGGGGGGGACACTGAAGCTTTCTTT. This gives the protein CASSSGGDTEAFF.

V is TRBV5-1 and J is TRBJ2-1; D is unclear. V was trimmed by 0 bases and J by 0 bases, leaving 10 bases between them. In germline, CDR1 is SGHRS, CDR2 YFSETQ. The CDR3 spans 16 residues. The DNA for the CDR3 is TGCGCCAGCAGCTTGGCACCCAGCAGCTCCTACAATGAGCAGTTCTTC. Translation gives CASSLAPSSSYNEQFF.

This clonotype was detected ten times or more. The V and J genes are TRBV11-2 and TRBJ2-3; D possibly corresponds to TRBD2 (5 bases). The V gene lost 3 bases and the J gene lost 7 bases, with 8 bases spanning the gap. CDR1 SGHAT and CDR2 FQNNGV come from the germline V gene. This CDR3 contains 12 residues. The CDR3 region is CASSLAGNTQYF. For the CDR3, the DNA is TGTGCCAGCAGCTTGGCGGGCAATACGCAGTATTTT.

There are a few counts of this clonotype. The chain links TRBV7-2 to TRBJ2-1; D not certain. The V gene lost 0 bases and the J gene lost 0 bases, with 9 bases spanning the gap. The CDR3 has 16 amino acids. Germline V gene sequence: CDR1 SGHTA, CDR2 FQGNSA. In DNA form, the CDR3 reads TGTGCCAGCAGCTTAGCGTTTGGCGGCTCCTACAATGAGCAGTTCTTC. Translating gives CASSLAFGGSYNEQFF.

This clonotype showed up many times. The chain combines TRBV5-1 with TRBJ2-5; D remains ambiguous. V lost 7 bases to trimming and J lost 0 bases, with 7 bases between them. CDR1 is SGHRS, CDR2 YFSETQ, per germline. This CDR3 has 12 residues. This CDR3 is CASGYNQETQYF. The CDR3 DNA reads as TGCGCCAGCGGTTATAACCAAGAGACCCAGTACTTC.

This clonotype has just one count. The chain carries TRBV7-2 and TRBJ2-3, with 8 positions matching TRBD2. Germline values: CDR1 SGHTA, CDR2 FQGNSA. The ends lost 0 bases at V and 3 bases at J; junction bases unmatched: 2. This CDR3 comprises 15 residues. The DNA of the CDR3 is TGTGCCAGCAGCTTAGCGGTAGCGGGAACAGATACGCAGTATTTT. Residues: CASSLAVAGTDTQYF.

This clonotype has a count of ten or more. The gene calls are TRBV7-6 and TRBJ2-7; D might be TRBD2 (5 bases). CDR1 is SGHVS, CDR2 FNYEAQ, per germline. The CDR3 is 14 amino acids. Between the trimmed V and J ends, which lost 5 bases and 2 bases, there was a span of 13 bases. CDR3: CASSQRFGAYEQYF. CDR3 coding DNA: TGTGCCAGCAGCCAACGATTCGGGGCCTACGAGCAGTACTTC. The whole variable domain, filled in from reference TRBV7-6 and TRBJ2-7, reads GAGVSQSPRYKVTKRGQDVALRCDPISGHVSLYWYRQALGQGPEFLTYFNYEAQQDKSGLPNDRFSAERPEGSISTLTIQRTEQRDSAMYRCASSQRFGAYEQYFGPGTRLTVT.

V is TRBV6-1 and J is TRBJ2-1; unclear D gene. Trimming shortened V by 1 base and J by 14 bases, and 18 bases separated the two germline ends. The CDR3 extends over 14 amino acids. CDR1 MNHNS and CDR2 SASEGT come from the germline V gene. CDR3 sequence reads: CASSEVQPPQYEFF. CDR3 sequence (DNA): TGTGCCAGCAGTGAAGTACAGCCCCCACAGTATGAGTTCTTC.

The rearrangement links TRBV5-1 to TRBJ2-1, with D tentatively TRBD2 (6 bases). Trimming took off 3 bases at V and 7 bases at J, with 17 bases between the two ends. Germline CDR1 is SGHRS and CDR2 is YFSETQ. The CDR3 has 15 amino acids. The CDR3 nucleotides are TGCGCCAGCAGCTATGGGACCCCGGCGGGGAATGAGCAGTTCTTC. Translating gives CASSYGTPAGNEQFF.

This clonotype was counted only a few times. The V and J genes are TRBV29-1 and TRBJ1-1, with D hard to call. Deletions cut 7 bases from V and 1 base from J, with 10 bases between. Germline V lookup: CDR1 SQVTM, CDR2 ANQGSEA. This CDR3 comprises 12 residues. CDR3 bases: TGCAGCGCACAAAAGGGGAACACTGAAGCTTTCTTT. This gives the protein CSAQKGNTEAFF.

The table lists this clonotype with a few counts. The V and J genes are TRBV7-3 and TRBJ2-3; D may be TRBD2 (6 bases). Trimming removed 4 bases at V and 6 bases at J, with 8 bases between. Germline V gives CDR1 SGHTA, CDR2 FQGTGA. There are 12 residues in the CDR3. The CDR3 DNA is TGTGCCAGCAGCTCCACTAGCGATACGCAGTATTTT. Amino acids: CASSSTSDTQYF.

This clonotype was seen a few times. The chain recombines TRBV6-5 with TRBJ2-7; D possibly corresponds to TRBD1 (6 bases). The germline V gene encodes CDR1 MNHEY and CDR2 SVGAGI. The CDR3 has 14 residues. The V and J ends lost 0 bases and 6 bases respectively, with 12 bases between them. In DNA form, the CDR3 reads TGTGCCAGCAGTTACTCTCAGGGGATAGGCGAGCAGTACTTC. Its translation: CASSYSQGIGEQYF.

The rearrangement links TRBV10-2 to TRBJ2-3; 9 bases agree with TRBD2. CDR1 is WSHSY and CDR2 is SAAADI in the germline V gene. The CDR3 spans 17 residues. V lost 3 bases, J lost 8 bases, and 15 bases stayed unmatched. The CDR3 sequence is CASSESFSAGGPGTQYF. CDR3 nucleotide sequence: TGCGCCAGCAGTGAATCCTTCTCGGCGGGAGGGCCCGGTACGCAGTATTTT.

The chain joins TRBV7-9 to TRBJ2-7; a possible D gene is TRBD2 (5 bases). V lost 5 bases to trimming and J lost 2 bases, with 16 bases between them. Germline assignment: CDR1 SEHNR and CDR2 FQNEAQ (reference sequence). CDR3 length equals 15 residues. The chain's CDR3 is CASSPHGGLTYEQYF. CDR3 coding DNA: TGTGCCAGCAGCCCCCATGGCGGACTGACCTACGAGCAGTACTTC.